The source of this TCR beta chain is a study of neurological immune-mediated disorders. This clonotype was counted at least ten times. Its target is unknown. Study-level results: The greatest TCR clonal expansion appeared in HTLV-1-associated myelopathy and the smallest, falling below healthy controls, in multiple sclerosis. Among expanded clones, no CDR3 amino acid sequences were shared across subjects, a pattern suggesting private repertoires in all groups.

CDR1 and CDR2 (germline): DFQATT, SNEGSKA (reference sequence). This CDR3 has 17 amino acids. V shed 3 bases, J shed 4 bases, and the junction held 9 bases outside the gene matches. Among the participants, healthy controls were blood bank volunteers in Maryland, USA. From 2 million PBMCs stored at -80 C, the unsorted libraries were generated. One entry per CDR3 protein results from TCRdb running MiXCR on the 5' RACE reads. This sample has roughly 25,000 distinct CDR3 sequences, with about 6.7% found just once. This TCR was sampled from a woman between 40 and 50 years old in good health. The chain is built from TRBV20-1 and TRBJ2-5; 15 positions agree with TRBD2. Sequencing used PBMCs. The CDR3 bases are TGCAGTGCTAGGTGGGGACTAGCGGGAGGAAGGCGAGAGACCCAGTACTTC. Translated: CSARWGLAGGRRETQYF.